One and the same sample provided the 18 T cell receptor beta chains below, sequenced in a study of control samples from healthy donors and cancer patients. This table comes from immunoSEQ multiplex PCR, and its TCRdb copy is limited to in-frame clones, with some not included. This table has about 120,000 clones, 88% appearing once. Material: blood. The receptor set was obtained from a man aged 35 to 55 in good health.

V gene TRBV7-9 combines with J gene TRBJ2-7; TRBD1 aligns across 8 bases. V lost 2 bases and J lost 6; bases outside the gene matches: 9. The V gene's germline CDR1 is SEHNR and CDR2 FQNEAQ (reference sequence). The CDR3 length is 15 residues. CDR3 residues: CASSLTGGRLSEQYF. CDR3 DNA: TGTGCCAGCAGCTTAACAGGGGGAAGATTGAGCGAGCAGTACTTC.

The chain is built from TRBV19 and TRBJ1-1; 9 positions match TRBD1. Germline values: CDR1 LNHDA, CDR2 SQIVND (reference sequence). The CDR3 extends over 14 amino acids. V gave up 5 bases and J gave up 5 bases; unmatched junction bases: 6. The CDR3 reads CASSYTGGRTEAFF. In DNA, the CDR3 is TGTGCCAGTAGTTATACAGGGGGCCGAACTGAAGCTTTCTTT.

The V and J genes are TRBV7-9 and TRBJ2-7; the D gene is possibly TRBD1 (6 bases). CDR3 length equals 14 residues. Germline V gene data show CDR1 as SEHNR and CDR2 as FQNEAQ (reference sequence). Trimming removed 4 bases at V and 7 bases at J, with 17 bases between. The CDR3 loop reads CASSSGVGDGEQYF. The CDR3 region has the DNA TGTGCCAGCAGCTCAGGGGTGGGGGACGGGGAGCAGTACTTC.

The CDR3 region is CASSLGPRGQPQHF. CDR3 DNA sequence: TGTGCCAGCAGTTTAGGCCCTCGCGGCCAGCCCCAGCATTTT. The rearrangement joins TRBV27 to TRBJ1-5; no clear D gene. V was cut by 2 bases and J by 7 bases, with 12 bases left in between. The CDR3 runs to 14 residues. Per the germline V gene, CDR1 is MNHEY and CDR2 is SMNVEV (reference sequence).

The rearrangement links TRBV28 to TRBJ2-7; 7 nucleotides match TRBD1. The CDR3 consists of 11 residues. Unmatched junction bases numbered 2, after V lost 4 bases and J lost 8 bases. From germline, CDR1 is MDHEN and CDR2 SYDVKM. The DNA for the CDR3 is TGTGCCAGCAGTTCACAGGGGAAGCAGTACTTC. The encoded protein is CASSSQGKQYF.

This clone was picked up one time. The gene calls are TRBV27 and TRBJ2-5; D perhaps matches TRBD1 (6 bases). The V end was cut by 1 base, the J end by 5 bases, with 11 bases between. The CDR3 has 14 amino acids. Germline V gene sequence: CDR1 MNHEY, CDR2 SMNVEV (reference sequence). CDR3 in amino acids: CASSLLGAGETQYF. In nucleotides, the CDR3 is TGTGCCAGCAGTTTATTGGGGGCGGGTGAGACCCAGTACTTC.

The chain combines TRBV5-1 with TRBJ1-2, with 7 nucleotides matching TRBD1. Germline lookup yields CDR1 SGHRS and CDR2 YFSETQ. Trimming cost V 4 bases and J 8 bases; bases outside gene matches: 8. CDR3 size: 13 residues. The CDR3 DNA follows: TGCGCCAGCAGCGAAGGACAGGCCGGAGGCTACACCTTC. Residues: CASSEGQAGGYTF.

This rearrangement joins TRBV5-5 to TRBJ1-5, with no clear D. The ends were cut back, 1 base at V and 6 bases at J, with 11 bases in the middle. Germline V gives CDR1 SGHKS, CDR2 YYEKEE (reference sequence). The CDR3 length is 14 residues. CDR3 amino acids: CASSLKTPGQPQHF. Here the CDR3 DNA reads TGTGCCAGCAGCTTGAAGACCCCCGGTCAGCCCCAGCATTTT.

V gene TRBV6-1 combines with J gene TRBJ1-5; D might be TRBD1 (5 bases). Germline CDR1 and CDR2: MNHNS and SASEGT. This CDR3 has 15 amino acids. V lost 1 base and J 5 bases, leaving 12 bases between the germline ends. Here the CDR3 reads CASSEGGAGYQPQHF. DNA for the CDR3: TGTGCCAGCAGTGAAGGTGGGGCGGGATATCAGCCCCAGCATTTT.

The sample holds one count of this clone. V usage is TRBV19 and J usage is TRBJ1-2, with 8 bases aligning to TRBD1. The germline gives CDR1 LNHDA, CDR2 SQIVND (reference sequence). The CDR3 has 15 residues. The V and J ends lost 3 bases and 0 bases, in that order; junction bases with no gene match: 3. The CDR3 nucleotides read TGTGCCAGTAGTATCCAGGGGGCGCCTAACTATGGCTACACCTTC. Its translation: CASSIQGAPNYGYTF.

The CDR3 sequence is CASSSSSANEQFF. CDR3 nucleotides: TGTGCCAGCAGCTCCTCTAGTGCCAATGAGCAGTTCTTC. V gene TRBV11-3 combines with J gene TRBJ2-1; D gene unclear. V was pared by 4 bases and J by 6 bases, with 10 bases between. This CDR3 contains 13 residues. The germline V gene encodes CDR1 SGHNT and CDR2 YENEEA.

This CDR3 reads CASSPVGGRGTEAFF. DNA of the CDR3: TGTGCCAGCAGCCCGGTGGGGGGGAGGGGCACTGAAGCTTTCTTT. The rearrangement uses TRBV7-2 and TRBJ1-1, with a possible D match to TRBD1 (5 bases). CDR3 length: 15 residues. CDR1 SGHTA and CDR2 FQGNSA come from the germline V gene. Trimming shortened V by 5 bases and J by 4 bases, and 17 bases separated the two germline ends.

J is TRBJ2-3 and V is TRBV10-3, with 14 bases identical to TRBD2. The J segment lost 0 bases and the V segment lost 6 bases, leaving 2 bases of the junction unmatched. The V gene's germline CDR1 is ENHRY and CDR2 SYGVKD. The CDR3 loop spans 16 amino acids. CDR3 sequence: CAIRGLAGVSTDTQYF. CDR3 nucleotides: TGTGCCATCAGGGGACTAGCGGGGGTAAGCACAGATACGCAGTATTTT.

The rearrangement links TRBV5-6 to TRBJ1-1, with D unresolved. The CDR3 spans 12 residues. CDR1 SGHDT and CDR2 YYEEEE come from the germline V gene. Deletions cut 4 bases from V and 2 bases from J, with 6 bases between. The DNA for the CDR3 is TGTGCCAGCAGCGAAATAAACACTGAAGCTTTCTTT. Amino acids: CASSEINTEAFF.

The CDR3 DNA reads as TGCGCCAGCAGCCAAGGCTCAGGGGGGGGGTATCAGCCCCAGCATTTT. This encodes CASSQGSGGGYQPQHF. The rearrangement joins TRBV4-3 to TRBJ1-5; 7 bases line up with TRBD1. This CDR3 is built from 16 residues. Losses at the gene ends were 1 base for V and 5 bases for J; bases not matched to a gene: 8. Germline lookup yields CDR1 LGHNA and CDR2 YSLEER.

The rearrangement links TRBV12-3 or TRBV12-4 to TRBJ1-2; the D gene is possibly TRBD1 (5 bases). The V and J ends lost 10 bases and 4 bases respectively, with 13 bases between them. The length of the CDR3 is 12 residues. CDR3 sequence (DNA): TGTGCCATCAGACCGCAGGGCTATGGCTACACCTTC. Its translation: CAIRPQGYGYTF.

The chain is built from TRBV7-2 and TRBJ2-4; no clear D gene. The CDR3 totals 15 residues. Germline CDR1 and CDR2: SGHTA and FQGNSA. V lost 4 bases, J lost 5 bases, and 15 bases lay in between. In nucleotides, the CDR3 is TGTGCCAGCAGCTCACCTCTGTTAGGCGAAAACATTCAGTACTTC. Translating it yields CASSSPLLGENIQYF.

This clone was seen once. The V call is TRBV3-1 (or the pseudogene TRBV3-2), the J call TRBJ1-4, with 7 bases matching TRBD1. From germline, CDR1 is LGHDT and CDR2 YNNKEL (reference sequence). Trimming took 4 bases from V and 8 from J; bases not matched to a gene: 13. The CDR3 totals 16 residues. CDR3 amino acids: CASSRPAGTATEKLFF. Here the CDR3 DNA reads TGTGCCAGCAGCCGCCCCGCCGGGACAGCGACCGAAAAACTGTTTTTT.